This record covers a single T cell receptor beta chain. Authors' analysis steps: Estimation of nucleated cell counts was performed using reference gene primer amplification. The protocol was immunoSEQ multiplex PCR, while the TCRdb copy is restricted to in-frame clones and leaves out a portion. Clone size and V and J calls were adopted from that table, with D and trimming inferred from the DNA. The repertoire holds around 110,000 clones, with 90% as singletons. This specimen belongs to a study of blood T cell repertoires in COVID-19. Study-wide background: PBMCs, B-cell-depleted T cells, or T cells provided the cDNA or gDNA that made up the material.

The sequencing input was peripheral blood. The sequence came from a human donor with active COVID-19. The donor label of this sample is uncertain.

The CDR3 DNA sequence: TGTGCCAGTAGTTCTCACGGGGCAGATACGCAGTATTTT. It is translated as CASSSHGADTQYF. The chain is built from TRBV19 and TRBJ2-3; maybe TRBD2 (5 bases). The CDR3 spans 13 residues. Germline assignment: CDR1 LNHDA and CDR2 SQIVND (reference sequence). V shed 5 bases and J shed 4 bases, with 10 bases lying between them.